Listed here are 9 T cell receptor beta chains from one sample, sequenced in a study of T cell responses to AZD1222 COVID-19 vaccine. Sequenced by immunoSEQ multiplex PCR; TCRdb stores in-frame clones only, minus some. The profile shows around 120,000 clones, roughly nine tenths of them singletons. This material consisted of peripheral blood, taken 28 days after the second AZD1222 dose. The origin of the receptors is an adult who received the AZD1222 COVID-19 vaccine.

The V call is TRBV28, the J call TRBJ2-4; D unresolved. Deletions cut 2 bases from V and 0 bases from J, with 8 bases between. The CDR3 has 15 amino acids. Germline assignment: CDR1 MDHEN and CDR2 SYDVKM. For the CDR3, the DNA is TGTGCCAGCAGTTTAGGCGGATTAGCCAAAAACATTCAGTACTTC. The encoded protein is CASSLGGLAKNIQYF. The variable domain in full, with the rest retrieved from reference TRBV28 and TRBJ2-4, is DVKVTQSSRYLVKRTGEKVFLECVQDMDHENMFWYRQDPGLGLRLIYFSYDVKMKEKGDIPEGYSVSREKKERFSLILESASTNQTSMYLCASSLGGLAKNIQYFGAGTRLSVL.

The chain has TRBV27 and TRBJ1-2; a possible D gene is TRBD1 (6 bases). V was pared by 5 bases and J by 4 bases, with 20 bases between. The CDR3 is 16 residues long. Germline loops: CDR1 MNHEY, CDR2 SMNVEV (reference sequence). CDR3 DNA sequence: TGTGCCAGCAGTCTAAAGGGGGGGGGCGGGGTCTATGGCTACACCTTC. It encodes CASSLKGGGGVYGYTF.

This clone came up once. The chain couples TRBV28 to TRBJ2-7; 7 positions agree with TRBD1. This CDR3 has 14 amino acids. The V gene's germline CDR1 is MDHEN and CDR2 SYDVKM. Unmatched junction bases numbered 6, after V lost 4 bases and J lost 3 bases. Written as DNA, the CDR3 is TGTGCCAGCAGTTCAAGGGGGCCCCACTACGAGCAGTACTTC. Its protein product is CASSSRGPHYEQYF.

The chain joins TRBV6-2 or TRBV6-3 to TRBJ1-6; D might be TRBD1 (5 bases). V was clipped by 4 bases and J by 10 bases, with 11 bases between them. This CDR3 contains 13 residues. Germline CDR1 and CDR2: MNHEY and SVGEGT. This chain's CDR3 is CASSLERDSPLHF. DNA of the CDR3: TGTGCCAGCAGTTTAGAAAGGGACTCACCCCTCCACTTT.

CDR3 sequence (DNA): TGCAGTGCTAGTTACAGCGCCGGGCCCATAATAAACTATGGCTACACCTTC. This encodes CSASYSAGPIINYGYTF. The V call is TRBV20-1, the J call TRBJ1-2; D is ambiguous. Trimming stripped 3 bases from V and 2 bases from J, with 22 bases between. In germline, CDR1 is DFQATT, CDR2 SNEGSKA (reference sequence). The CDR3 runs 17 residues.

The rearrangement joins TRBV18 to TRBJ2-7; TRBD2 aligns across 14 bases. This CDR3 is 16 amino acids long. With 5 bases clipped from V and 2 bases from J, the junction kept 5 bases outside the gene matches. Germline assignment: CDR1 KGHSH and CDR2 LQKENI. The CDR3 coding sequence is TGTGCCAGCTCAACCCGACTAGCGGGGGGGCCCTACGAGCAGTACTTC. The encoded protein is CASSTRLAGGPYEQYF.

The genes are TRBV9 and TRBJ1-1; no clear D gene. The CDR3 spans 15 residues. In germline, CDR1 is SGDLS, CDR2 YYNGEE. The V and J ends lost 0 bases and 0 bases respectively, with 9 bases between them. CDR3 residues: CASSVAANLNTEAFF. The CDR3 region has the DNA TGTGCCAGCAGCGTAGCGGCGAACCTGAACACTGAAGCTTTCTTT.

The chain recombines TRBV7-2 with TRBJ2-1; D uncertain. Germline V CDR1 and CDR2: SGHTA, FQGNSA. The V end was cut by 1 base, the J end by 0 bases, with 7 bases between. CDR3 size: 15 residues. This CDR3 is CASSLDISSYNEQFF. CDR3 nucleotides: TGTGCCAGCAGCTTAGATATTAGCTCCTACAATGAGCAGTTCTTC.

About this clone itself: The junction shows a germline mismatch at one end, possibly a read error. The chain carries TRBV28 and TRBJ2-2, with 9 bases fitting TRBD2. Germline V gene sequence: CDR1 MDHEN, CDR2 SYDVKM. This CDR3 is 15 amino acids long. DNA of the CDR3: TGTGCCAGCCGTTTTAGCGGGGGGAACACCGGGGAGCTGTTTTTT. It encodes CASRFSGGNTGELFF.